The 31 T cell receptor beta chains below all came from one sample that was sequenced in a study of T cells in Graves' hyperthyroidism and ophthalmopathy. There were TCR beta CDR3 regions amplified from RNA transcripts. A first-round RT-PCR of the TCR CDR3 used the HTBI primer set. Each CDR3 protein is one row after TCRdb ran MiXCR on the multiplex PCR reads. The top ten hold approximately 30% of the sample, which has around 540,000 distinct CDR3 sequences, about 16% seen once. Sequenced input: blood. The receptors shown here come from a woman aged 25-40 years with Graves' ophthalmopathy.

In this sample, this clonotype turned up many times. The genes are TRBV11-2 and TRBJ2-7, with D possibly TRBD1 on 6 matching bases. Per the germline V gene, CDR1 is SGHAT and CDR2 is FQNNGV. The germline V and J ends were trimmed by 8 bases and 6 bases, with 20 bases remaining between them. The CDR3 is 14 residues long. Here the CDR3 DNA reads TGTGCCAGCGTAAAGCCAGGGGTCCGTGCCGAGCAGTACTTC. It yields the protein CASVKPGVRAEQYF.

This clonotype was recorded many times. The CDR3 region is CASSFTTVTGNEQFF. In DNA form, the CDR3 reads TGTGCCAGCAGTTTTACGACCGTAACAGGCAATGAGCAGTTCTTC. V gene TRBV12-3 or TRBV12-4 combines with J gene TRBJ2-1; perhaps TRBD1 as D (5 bases). There are 15 residues in the CDR3. V lost 3 bases and J lost 6, with 15 bases in between.

The table lists this clonotype with many counts. This chain uses TRBV29-1 with TRBJ2-7; 13 nucleotides align to TRBD2. The CDR3 has 14 amino acids. The germline V gene encodes CDR1 SQVTM and CDR2 ANQGSEA. V trimming: 4 bases; J trimming: 3 bases; junction bases outside the gene matches: 3. Written as DNA, the CDR3 is TGCAGCGTTGGGACTAGCGGGAGCCTCTACGAGCAGTACTTC. Translating it yields CSVGTSGSLYEQYF.

The chain has TRBV10-3 and TRBJ1-2, with 7 bases fitting TRBD1. This CDR3 comprises 19 residues. From germline, CDR1 is ENHRY and CDR2 SYGVKD. Trimming at V came to 2 bases and at J to 0 bases, leaving 15 bases not matched to a gene. The CDR3 spells CAISEPAGTAPYTNYGYTF. CDR3 nucleotide sequence: TGTGCCATCAGTGAGCCCGCCGGGACAGCCCCGTACACTAACTATGGCTACACCTTC.

The chain carries TRBV19 and TRBJ2-7; no reliable D call. The CDR3 contains 14 residues. Trimming cost V 3 bases and J 2 bases, with 11 bases left between them. Germline-derived CDR1 and CDR2 are LNHDA and SQIVND (reference sequence). Here the CDR3 DNA reads TGTGCCAGTAGTATCAAGGTGGCAGCCTACGAGCAGTACTTC. It codes for CASSIKVAAYEQYF.

This clonotype was observed many times. This sequence joins TRBV6-2 or TRBV6-3 and TRBJ2-2; the match to TRBD2 covers 7 bases. CDR1 is MNHEY and CDR2 is SVGEGT in the germline V gene. V gave up 4 bases and J gave up 7 bases; unmatched junction bases: 9. CDR3 size: 15 residues. CDR3 loop: CASSSSGLVGGELFF. Written as DNA, the CDR3 is TGTGCCAGCAGTTCATCCGGACTAGTAGGCGGGGAGCTGTTTTTT.

This clonotype was counted at least ten times. V and J are TRBV4-1 and TRBJ2-2; tentatively, D is TRBD1 (6 bases). V was clipped by 1 base and J by 2 bases, with 8 bases between them. This CDR3 has 15 amino acids. CDR1 and CDR2 (germline): MGHRA, YSYEKL. DNA for the CDR3: TGCGCCAGCAGCCAAGGCAGGGGTAACACCGGGGAGCTGTTTTTT. As protein: CASSQGRGNTGELFF.

The chain carries TRBV7-9 and TRBJ2-4; TRBD2 might be the D (5 bases). The germline V gene has CDR1 SEHNR and CDR2 FQNEAQ (reference sequence). The CDR3 is 14 amino acids. Trimming removed 7 bases at V and 1 base at J, with 11 bases between. CDR3 in DNA: TGTGCCAGCAACTTCGGGATGGCCAAAAACATTCAGTACTTC. As protein: CASNFGMAKNIQYF.

This clonotype appeared a few times. The chain joins TRBV7-8 to TRBJ1-5, with 9 positions matching TRBD1. CDR1 SGHVS and CDR2 FQNEAQ come from the germline V gene. The CDR3 covers 15 residues. Trimming removed 5 bases from V and 5 bases from J; junction bases left unmatched: 7. Here the CDR3 reads CASSRPGQGDQPQHF. For the CDR3, the DNA is TGTGCCAGCAGCCGCCCGGGACAGGGAGATCAGCCCCAGCATTTT.

This clonotype has only a few counts. The chain is built from TRBV6-6 and TRBJ2-2, with 8 bases identical to TRBD2. The V gene end was trimmed by 2 bases and the J gene end by 1 base; junction bases not matched to a gene: 6. This CDR3 spans 17 amino acids. The germline gives CDR1 MNHNY, CDR2 SVGAGI (reference sequence). The CDR3 is CASSYDQLAVNTGELFF. CDR3 sequence (DNA): TGTGCCAGCAGTTACGACCAACTAGCGGTGAACACCGGGGAGCTGTTTTTT.

This clonotype was counted at least ten times. DNA of the CDR3: TGCGCCAGCAGCTTGGGTGCGGTCGCCTACGAGCAGTACTTC. As protein: CASSLGAVAYEQYF. The rearrangement links TRBV5-1 to TRBJ2-7; unclear D gene. Germline assignment: CDR1 SGHRS and CDR2 YFSETQ. CDR3 length: 14 amino acids. V was cut by 0 bases and J by 2 bases, with 9 bases left in between.

The table lists this clonotype with a few counts. The chain joins TRBV11-2 to TRBJ2-2, with 8 bases lining up with TRBD1. This CDR3 spans 15 amino acids. Germline V CDR1 and CDR2: SGHAT, FQNNGV. The trim removed 2 bases at V and 5 bases at J, leaving 4 bases unmatched. The CDR3 is CASSLRTGGTGELFF. The DNA of the CDR3 is TGTGCCAGCAGCTTACGAACAGGGGGAACCGGGGAGCTGTTTTTT. Supplemented by reference TRBV11-2 and TRBJ2-2, the full variable domain reads EAGVAQSPRYKIIEKRQSVAFWCNPISGHATLYWYQQILGQGPKLLIQFQNNGVVDDSQLPKDRFSAERLKGVDSTLKIQPAKLEDSAVYLCASSLRTGGTGELFFGEGSRLTVL.

This clonotype has a handful of counts. The V and J genes are TRBV5-1 and TRBJ2-2, with D possibly TRBD2 on 5 matching bases. Germline assignment: CDR1 SGHRS and CDR2 YFSETQ. Between the trimmed V and J ends, which lost 4 bases and 6 bases, there was a span of 13 bases. The CDR3 has 14 residues. The CDR3 nucleotides read TGCGCCAGCAGCATCTCCCTAGCTCCCGGGGAGCTGTTTTTT. Its protein product is CASSISLAPGELFF.

V gene TRBV7-9 combines with J gene TRBJ2-5, with D unresolved. CDR1 is SEHNR and CDR2 is FQNEAQ in the germline V gene (reference sequence). Deletions cut 4 bases from V and 8 bases from J, with 17 bases between. The CDR3 covers 14 residues. As DNA, the CDR3 is TGTGCCAGCAGCTCACTGGCTGCTCTTAAAACCCAGTACTTC. Its protein product is CASSSLAALKTQYF.

The sample holds a few counts of this clonotype. The V call is TRBV4-1, the J call TRBJ2-7; 9 bases map to TRBD2. The CDR3 totals 14 residues. Germline V gives CDR1 MGHRA, CDR2 YSYEKL. V was pared by 3 bases and J by 2 bases, with 2 bases of the junction left unmatched. The CDR3 coding sequence is TGCGCCAGCAGCCAGCAGCGGGAGGCCTACGAGCAGTACTTC. It specifies CASSQQREAYEQYF.

This clonotype was counted many times. The chain recombines TRBV2 with TRBJ1-5; TRBD1 aligns across 7 bases. The germline V gene encodes CDR1 SNHLY and CDR2 FYNNEI. This CDR3 region has 15 residues. The V segment lost 5 bases and the J segment 3 bases; nucleotides outside the gene matches: 7. CDR3 bases: TGTGCCAGCAGTTTAGGCAGGGGGAACAATCAGCCCCAGCATTTT. This encodes CASSLGRGNNQPQHF.

This clonotype appeared many times. The chain couples TRBV7-9 to TRBJ2-7; 7 bases are shared with TRBD2. The length of the CDR3 is 16 residues. CDR1 and CDR2 (germline): SEHNR, FQNEAQ (reference sequence). Trimming removed 5 bases from V and 2 bases from J; junction bases left unmatched: 12. The CDR3 DNA sequence: TGTGCCAGCAGCGCATTGGGGCGGGAGCCCGCCTACGAGCAGTACTTC. Residues: CASSALGREPAYEQYF.

This clonotype was detected ten times or more. The CDR3 bases are TGTGCCAGCTCACCACCGGCGCGGGAGCACCGTGAGCAGTTCTTC. It codes for CASSPPAREHREQFF. The rearrangement links TRBV18 to TRBJ2-1; 7 positions match TRBD2. Losses at the gene ends were 0 bases for V and 9 bases for J; bases not matched to a gene: 8. Germline V gives CDR1 KGHSH, CDR2 LQKENI. The CDR3 consists of 15 residues. Drawing the rest from reference TRBV18 and TRBJ2-1, the complete variable domain is NAGVMQNPRHLVRRRGQEARLRCSPMKGHSHVYWYRQLPEEGLKFMVYLQKENIIDESGMPKERFSAEFPKEGPSILRIQQVVRGDSAAYFCASSPPAREHREQFFGPGTRLTVL.

As for this clonotype: This may come from a read error, since a much larger clone is one base off. This chain connects TRBV11-1 to TRBJ2-3, with D unresolved. This CDR3 has 16 residues. Per germline, CDR1 SGHAT and CDR2 FQDESV (reference sequence). Written as DNA, the CDR3 is TGTGCCAGCAACTTAACCTCGGGTCTTATTACAGATACGCAGTATTTT. Amino acid sequence: CASNLTSGLITDTQYF.

This clonotype was counted only a few times. The chain couples TRBV5-5 to TRBJ2-5; TRBD2 matches at 8 bases. The V gene's germline CDR1 is SGHKS and CDR2 YYEKEE (reference sequence). The CDR3 loop spans 15 amino acids. J was trimmed by 3 bases and V by 1 base; bases with no gene match: 5. The CDR3 spells CASSLWLAGKETQYF. The CDR3 nucleotides read TGTGCCAGCAGCTTGTGGCTAGCGGGTAAAGAGACCCAGTACTTC. The complete variable domain, with remaining parts taken from reference TRBV5-5 and TRBJ2-5, reads DAGVTQSPTHLIKTRGQQVTLRCSPISGHKSVSWYQQVLGQGPQFIFQYYEKEERGRGNFPDRFSARQFPNYSSELNVNALLLGDSALYLCASSLWLAGKETQYFGPGTRLLVL.

The table lists this clonotype with a few counts. This chain connects TRBV2 to TRBJ1-2, with unresolved D. The germline V gene encodes CDR1 SNHLY and CDR2 FYNNEI. Trimming shortened V by 0 bases and J by 2 bases, and 4 bases separated the two germline ends. The CDR3 length is 13 residues. CDR3 DNA: TGTGCCAGCAGTGAAGCCGAAAACTATGGCTACACCTTC. Its protein is CASSEAENYGYTF.

V is TRBV5-1 and J is TRBJ2-1; 12 nucleotides line up with TRBD2. There are 16 residues in the CDR3. Germline V gene sequence: CDR1 SGHRS, CDR2 YFSETQ. Germline trimming cut 3 bases from V and 5 bases from J; bases unmatched to any gene: 6. This CDR3 is CASSYFGLAGNNEQFF. DNA for the CDR3: TGCGCCAGCAGCTACTTTGGACTAGCGGGAAACAATGAGCAGTTCTTC.

This clonotype has a count of ten or more. The V and J genes are TRBV20-1 and TRBJ2-1; D not resolved. V lost 1 base and J 5 bases, leaving 9 bases between the germline ends. The CDR3 loop spans 13 amino acids. Germline CDR1 and CDR2: DFQATT and SNEGSKA (reference sequence). The CDR3 region has the DNA TGCAGTGCTAGAGGTGGACGTCACAATGAGCAGTTCTTC. This translates into CSARGGRHNEQFF.

The chain carries TRBV20-1 and TRBJ2-5; 7 bases align to TRBD1. V was pared by 2 bases and J by 11 bases, with 5 bases of the junction left unmatched. The CDR3 runs 11 residues. Looked up from germline, CDR1 is DFQATT and CDR2 is SNEGSKA (reference sequence). The chain's CDR3 is CSARFGQVQYF. The CDR3 DNA reads as TGCAGTGCTAGATTCGGACAGGTTCAGTACTTC.

This clonotype was detected many times. This rearrangement joins TRBV28 to TRBJ1-2, with D uncertain. The CDR3 has 11 amino acids. Trimming removed 10 bases at V and 0 bases at J, with 6 bases between. CDR1 MDHEN and CDR2 SYDVKM come from the germline V gene. The CDR3 DNA reads as TGTGCCACGGGGTCTAACTATGGCTACACCTTC. Translating gives CATGSNYGYTF.

This clonotype was found a few times. The V and J genes are TRBV11-2 and TRBJ2-5, with 7 nucleotides matching TRBD2. Germline CDR1 and CDR2: SGHAT and FQNNGV. CDR3 length: 15 residues. J lost 1 base, V lost 5 bases, and 7 bases had no gene match. The DNA of the CDR3 is TGTGCCAGCAGCCTAATCGGGAGGACCCAAGAGACCCAGTACTTC. Its translation is CASSLIGRTQETQYF.

This clonotype was seen only once. This chain uses TRBV10-3 with TRBJ2-5; D may be TRBD1 (5 bases). V lost 3 bases and J 5 bases, leaving 10 bases between the germline ends. The CDR3 runs 13 residues. CDR1 is ENHRY and CDR2 is SYGVKD in the germline V gene. The CDR3, as DNA: TGTGCCATCAGTGATCAGGGTTACGAGACCCAGTACTTC. Amino acids: CAISDQGYETQYF.

The rearrangement joins TRBV19 to TRBJ1-5; 9 bases map to TRBD1. The CDR3 totals 18 residues. V lost 5 bases and J lost 4; bases outside the gene matches: 15. Germline values: CDR1 LNHDA, CDR2 SQIVND (reference sequence). The chain's CDR3 is CASSPNRGRTGENQPQHF. CDR3 bases: TGTGCCAGTAGTCCAAATAGGGGCAGGACAGGGGAAAATCAGCCCCAGCATTTT.

The chain joins TRBV2 to TRBJ1-6; D unresolved. The CDR3 sequence is 15 residues long. Trimming removed 6 bases from V and 7 bases from J, with 16 bases in between. CDR1 SNHLY and CDR2 FYNNEI come from the germline V gene. This chain's CDR3 is CASRSRSRENSPLHF. The CDR3 coding sequence is TGTGCCAGCAGGTCCCGTTCGAGAGAGAATTCACCCCTCCACTTT.

This clonotype was seen repeatedly, ten times or more. The chain links TRBV6-1 to TRBJ2-5; D not certain. Germline V CDR1 and CDR2: MNHNS, SASEGT. V shed 5 bases and J shed 5 bases, with 12 bases lying between them. This CDR3 has 13 residues. DNA for the CDR3: TGTGCCAGCAGTTCCCAACCACGGGAGACCCAGTACTTC. The encoded protein is CASSSQPRETQYF.

This clonotype came up a few times. The chain recombines TRBV28 with TRBJ2-3; D may be TRBD1 (5 bases). The V gene's germline CDR1 is MDHEN and CDR2 SYDVKM. The CDR3 sequence is 15 residues long. V gave up 5 bases and J gave up 2 bases, with 14 bases separating them. In nucleotides, the CDR3 is TGTGCCAGCAGTGTGACAGAGATTAACACAGATACGCAGTATTTT. It translates to CASSVTEINTDTQYF.